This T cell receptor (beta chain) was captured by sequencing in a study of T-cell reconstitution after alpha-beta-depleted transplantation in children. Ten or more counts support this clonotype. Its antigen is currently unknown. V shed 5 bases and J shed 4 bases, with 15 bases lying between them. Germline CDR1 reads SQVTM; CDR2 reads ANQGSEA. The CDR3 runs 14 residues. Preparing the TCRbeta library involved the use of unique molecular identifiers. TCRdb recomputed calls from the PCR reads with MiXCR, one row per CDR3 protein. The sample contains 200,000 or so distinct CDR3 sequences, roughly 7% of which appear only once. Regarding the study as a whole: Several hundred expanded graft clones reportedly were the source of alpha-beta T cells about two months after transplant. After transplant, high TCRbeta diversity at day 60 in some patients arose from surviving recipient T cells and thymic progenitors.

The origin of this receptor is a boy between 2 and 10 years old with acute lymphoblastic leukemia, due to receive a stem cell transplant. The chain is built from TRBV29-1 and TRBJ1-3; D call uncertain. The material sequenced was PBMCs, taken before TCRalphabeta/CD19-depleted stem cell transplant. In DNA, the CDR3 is TGCAGCGTTCTATTATCGGGTCGCGGAAACACCATATATTTT. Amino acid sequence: CSVLLSGRGNTIYF.